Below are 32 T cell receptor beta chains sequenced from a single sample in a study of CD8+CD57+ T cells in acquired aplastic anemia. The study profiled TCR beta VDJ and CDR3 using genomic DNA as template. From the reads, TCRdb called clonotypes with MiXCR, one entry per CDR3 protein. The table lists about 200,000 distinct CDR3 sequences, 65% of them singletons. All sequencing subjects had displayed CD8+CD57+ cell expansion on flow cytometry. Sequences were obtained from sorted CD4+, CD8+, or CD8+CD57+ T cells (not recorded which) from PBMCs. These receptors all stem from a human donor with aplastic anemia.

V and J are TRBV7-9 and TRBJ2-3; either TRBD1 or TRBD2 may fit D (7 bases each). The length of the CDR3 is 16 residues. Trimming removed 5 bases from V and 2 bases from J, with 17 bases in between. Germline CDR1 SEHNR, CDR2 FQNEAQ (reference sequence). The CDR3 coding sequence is TGTGCCAGCAGCGGGGGGGACAGAATGGACACAGATACGCAGTATTTT. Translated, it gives CASSGGDRMDTDTQYF.

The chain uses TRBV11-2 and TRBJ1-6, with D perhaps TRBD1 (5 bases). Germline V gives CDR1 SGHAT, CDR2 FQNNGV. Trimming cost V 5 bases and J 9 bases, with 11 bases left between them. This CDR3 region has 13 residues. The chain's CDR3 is CASSTQGTSPLHF. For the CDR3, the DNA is TGTGCCAGCAGCACGCAGGGTACTTCACCCCTCCACTTT.

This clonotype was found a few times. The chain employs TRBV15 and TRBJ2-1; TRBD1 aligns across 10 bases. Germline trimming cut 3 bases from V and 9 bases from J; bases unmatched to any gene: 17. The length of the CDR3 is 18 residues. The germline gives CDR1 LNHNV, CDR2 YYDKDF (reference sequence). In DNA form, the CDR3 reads TGTGCCACCAGCAGCTCCAGGTCGGGACAGGGGACGCCGACTGAGCAGTTCTTC. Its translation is CATSSSRSGQGTPTEQFF. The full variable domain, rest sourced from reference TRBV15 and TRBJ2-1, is DAMVIQNPRYQVTQFGKPVTLSCSQTLNHNVMYWYQQKSSQAPKLLFHYYDKDFNNEADTPDNFQSRRPNTSFCFLDIRSPGLGDTAMYLCATSSSRSGQGTPTEQFFGPGTRLTVL.

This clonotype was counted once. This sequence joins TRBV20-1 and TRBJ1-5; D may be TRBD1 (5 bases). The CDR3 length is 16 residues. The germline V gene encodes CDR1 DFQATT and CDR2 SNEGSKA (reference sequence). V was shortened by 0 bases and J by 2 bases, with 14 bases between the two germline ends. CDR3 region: CSARDPRRVGNQPQHF. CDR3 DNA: TGCAGTGCTAGAGATCCCCGCAGGGTCGGCAATCAGCCCCAGCATTTT.

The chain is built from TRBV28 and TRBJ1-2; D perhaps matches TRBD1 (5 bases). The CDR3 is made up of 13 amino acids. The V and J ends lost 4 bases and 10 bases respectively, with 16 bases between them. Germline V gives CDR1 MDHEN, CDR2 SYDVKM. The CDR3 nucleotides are TGTGCCAGCAGTTCAGCTCAGGGACGGAACTACACCTTC. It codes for CASSSAQGRNYTF.

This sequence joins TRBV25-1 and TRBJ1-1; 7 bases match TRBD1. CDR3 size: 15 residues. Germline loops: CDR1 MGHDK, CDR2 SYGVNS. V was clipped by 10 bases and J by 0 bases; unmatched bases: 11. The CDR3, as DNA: TGTGCCACACAAGCACCGGACAGGATGAACACTGAAGCTTTCTTT. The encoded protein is CATQAPDRMNTEAFF.

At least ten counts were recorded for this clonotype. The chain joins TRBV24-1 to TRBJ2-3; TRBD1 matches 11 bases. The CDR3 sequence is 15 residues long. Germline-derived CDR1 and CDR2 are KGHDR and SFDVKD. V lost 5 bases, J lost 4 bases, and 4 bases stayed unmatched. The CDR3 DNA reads TGTGCCACCAGTGCCGGGACAGGGGGTCCAGATACGCAGTATTTT. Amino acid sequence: CATSAGTGGPDTQYF.

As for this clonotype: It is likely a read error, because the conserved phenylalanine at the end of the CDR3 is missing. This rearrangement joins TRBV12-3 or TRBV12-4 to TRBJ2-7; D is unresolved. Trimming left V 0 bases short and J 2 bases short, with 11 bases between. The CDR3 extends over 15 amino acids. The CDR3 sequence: CASSLALLITYEQYL. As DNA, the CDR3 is TGTGCCAGCAGTTTAGCTTTGCTCATTACCTACGAGCAGTACCTC.

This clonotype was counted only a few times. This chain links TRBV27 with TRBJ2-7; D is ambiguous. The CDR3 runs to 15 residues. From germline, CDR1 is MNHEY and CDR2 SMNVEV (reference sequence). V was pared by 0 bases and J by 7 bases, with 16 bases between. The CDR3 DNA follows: TGTGCCAGCAGTTTATCCAGCCCTCGGTTGGAAGAGCAGTACTTC. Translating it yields CASSLSSPRLEEQYF.

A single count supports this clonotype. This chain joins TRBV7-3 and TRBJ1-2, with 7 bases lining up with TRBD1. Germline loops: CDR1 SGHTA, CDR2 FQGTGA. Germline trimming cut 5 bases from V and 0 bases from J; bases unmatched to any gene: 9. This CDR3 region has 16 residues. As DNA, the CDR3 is TGTGCCAGCAGCCCACCGGACAGGAAACCTAACTATGGCTACACCTTC. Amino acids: CASSPPDRKPNYGYTF.

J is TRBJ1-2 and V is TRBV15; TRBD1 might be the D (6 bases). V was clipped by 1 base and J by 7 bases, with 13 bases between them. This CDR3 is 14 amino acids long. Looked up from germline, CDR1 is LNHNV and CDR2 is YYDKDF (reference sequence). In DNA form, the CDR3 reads TGTGCCACCAGCAGAGTCGGGACATCTACTGGCTACACCTTC. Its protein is CATSRVGTSTGYTF. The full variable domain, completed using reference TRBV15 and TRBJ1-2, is DAMVIQNPRYQVTQFGKPVTLSCSQTLNHNVMYWYQQKSSQAPKLLFHYYDKDFNNEADTPDNFQSRRPNTSFCFLDIRSPGLGDTAMYLCATSRVGTSTGYTFGSGTRLTVV.

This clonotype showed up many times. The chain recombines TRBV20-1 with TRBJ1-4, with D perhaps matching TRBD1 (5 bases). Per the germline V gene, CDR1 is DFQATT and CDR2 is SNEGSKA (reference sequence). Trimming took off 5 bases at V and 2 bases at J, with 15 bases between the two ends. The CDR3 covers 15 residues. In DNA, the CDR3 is TGCAGTGCTCTCGGGGGGGATGCGACTAATGAAAAACTGTTTTTT. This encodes CSALGGDATNEKLFF.

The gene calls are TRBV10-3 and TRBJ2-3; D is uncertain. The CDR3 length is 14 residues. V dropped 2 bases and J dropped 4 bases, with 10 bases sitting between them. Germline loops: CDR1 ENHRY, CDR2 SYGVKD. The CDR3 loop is CAISEPATADTQYF. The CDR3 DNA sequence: TGTGCCATCAGTGAGCCCGCGACCGCAGATACGCAGTATTTT.

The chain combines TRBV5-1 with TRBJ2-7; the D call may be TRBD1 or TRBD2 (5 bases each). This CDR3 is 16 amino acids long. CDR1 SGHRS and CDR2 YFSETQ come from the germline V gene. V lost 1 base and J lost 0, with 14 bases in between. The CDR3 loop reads CASSLKGDLLSYEQYF. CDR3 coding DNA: TGCGCCAGCAGCTTGAAAGGGGACCTACTCTCCTACGAGCAGTACTTC.

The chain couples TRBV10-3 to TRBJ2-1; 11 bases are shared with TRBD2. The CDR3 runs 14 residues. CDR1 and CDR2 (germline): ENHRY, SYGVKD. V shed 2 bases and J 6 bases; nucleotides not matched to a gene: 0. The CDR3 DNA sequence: TGTGCCATCAGTGAGGGGACTAGCGGCAATGAGCAGTTCTTC. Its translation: CAISEGTSGNEQFF.

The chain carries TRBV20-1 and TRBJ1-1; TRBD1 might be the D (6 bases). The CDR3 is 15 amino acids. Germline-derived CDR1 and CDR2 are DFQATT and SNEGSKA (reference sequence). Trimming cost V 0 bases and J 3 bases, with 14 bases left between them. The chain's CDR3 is CSARDRRAGDTEAFF. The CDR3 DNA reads TGCAGTGCTAGAGATCGAAGGGCAGGGGACACTGAAGCTTTCTTT.

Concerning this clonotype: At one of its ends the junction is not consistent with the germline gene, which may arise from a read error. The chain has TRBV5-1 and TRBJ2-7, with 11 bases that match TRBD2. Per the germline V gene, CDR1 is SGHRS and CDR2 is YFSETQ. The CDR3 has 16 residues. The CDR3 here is CASSLNSGGVSYKQYF. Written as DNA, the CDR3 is TGCGCCAGCAGCTTGAATAGCGGGGGGGTCTCCTACAAGCAGTACTTC. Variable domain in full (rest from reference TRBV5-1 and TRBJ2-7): KAGVTQTPRYLIKTRGQQVTLSCSPISGHRSVSWYQQTPGQGLQFLFEYFSETQRNKGNFPGRFSGRQFSNSRSEMNVSTLELGDSALYLCASSLNSGGVSYKQYFGPGTRLTVT.

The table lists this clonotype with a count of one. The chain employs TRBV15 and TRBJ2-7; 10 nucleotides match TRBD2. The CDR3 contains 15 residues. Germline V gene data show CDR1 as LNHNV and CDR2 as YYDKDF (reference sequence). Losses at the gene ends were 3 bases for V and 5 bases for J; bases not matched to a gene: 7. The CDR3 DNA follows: TGTGCCACCAGCAGGGGGGCTAGCGGGGGAGACGAGCAGTACTTC. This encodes CATSRGASGGDEQYF.

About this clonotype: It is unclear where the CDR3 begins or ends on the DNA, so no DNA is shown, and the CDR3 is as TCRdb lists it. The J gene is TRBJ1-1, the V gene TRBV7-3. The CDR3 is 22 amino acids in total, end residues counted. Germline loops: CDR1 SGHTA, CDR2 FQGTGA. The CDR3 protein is CASSFLTLLRAVLRAWYTEAFF.

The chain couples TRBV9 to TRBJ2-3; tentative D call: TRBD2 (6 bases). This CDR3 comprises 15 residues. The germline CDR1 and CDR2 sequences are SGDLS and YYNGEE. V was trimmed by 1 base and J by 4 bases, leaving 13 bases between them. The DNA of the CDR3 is TGTGCCAGCAGCGTACTCGGGTGGGGGGCAGATACGCAGTATTTT. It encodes CASSVLGWGADTQYF.

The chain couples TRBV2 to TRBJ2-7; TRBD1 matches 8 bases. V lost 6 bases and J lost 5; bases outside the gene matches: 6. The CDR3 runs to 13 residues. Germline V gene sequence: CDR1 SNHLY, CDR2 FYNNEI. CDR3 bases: TGTGCCAGCAGCTTGACAGGGGACGACGAGCAGTACTTC. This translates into CASSLTGDDEQYF. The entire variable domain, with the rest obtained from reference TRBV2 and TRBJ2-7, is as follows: EPEVTQTPSHQVTQMGQEVILRCVPISNHLYFYWYRQILGQKVEFLVSFYNNEISEKSEIFDDQFSVERPDGSNFTLKIRSTKLEDSAMYFCASSLTGDDEQYFGPGTRLTVT.

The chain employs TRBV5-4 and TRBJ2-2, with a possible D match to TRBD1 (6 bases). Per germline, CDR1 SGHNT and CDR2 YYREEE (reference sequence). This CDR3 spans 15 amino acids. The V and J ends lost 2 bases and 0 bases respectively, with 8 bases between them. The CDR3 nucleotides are TGTGCCAGCAGCTTAGGGACACCGAACACCGGGGAGCTGTTTTTT. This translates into CASSLGTPNTGELFF.

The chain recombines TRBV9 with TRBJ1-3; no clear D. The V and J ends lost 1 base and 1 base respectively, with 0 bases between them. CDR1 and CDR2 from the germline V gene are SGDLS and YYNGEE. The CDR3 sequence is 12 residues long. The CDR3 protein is CASSVSGNTIYF. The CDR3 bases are TGTGCCAGCAGCGTATCTGGAAACACCATATATTTT.

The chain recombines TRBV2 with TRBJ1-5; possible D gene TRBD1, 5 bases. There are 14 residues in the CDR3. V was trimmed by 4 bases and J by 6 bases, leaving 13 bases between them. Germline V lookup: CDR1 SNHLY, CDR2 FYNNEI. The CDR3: CASSGGTGVQPQHF. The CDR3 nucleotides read TGTGCCAGCAGTGGGGGCACGGGGGTTCAGCCCCAGCATTTT.

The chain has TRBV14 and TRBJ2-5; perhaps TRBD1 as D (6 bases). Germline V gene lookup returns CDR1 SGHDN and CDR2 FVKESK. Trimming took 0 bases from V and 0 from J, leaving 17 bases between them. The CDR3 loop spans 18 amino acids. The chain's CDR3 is CASSQDLPGVGYQETQYF. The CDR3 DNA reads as TGTGCCAGCAGCCAAGATTTACCAGGGGTGGGGTACCAAGAGACCCAGTACTTC.

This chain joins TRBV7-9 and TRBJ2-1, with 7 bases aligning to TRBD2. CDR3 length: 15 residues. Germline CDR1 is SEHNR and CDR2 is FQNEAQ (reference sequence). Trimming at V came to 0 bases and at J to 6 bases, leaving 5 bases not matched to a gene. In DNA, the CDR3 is TGTGCCAGCAGCTTAGCGGGAGGGCCTTTCAATGAGCAGTTCTTC. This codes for CASSLAGGPFNEQFF.

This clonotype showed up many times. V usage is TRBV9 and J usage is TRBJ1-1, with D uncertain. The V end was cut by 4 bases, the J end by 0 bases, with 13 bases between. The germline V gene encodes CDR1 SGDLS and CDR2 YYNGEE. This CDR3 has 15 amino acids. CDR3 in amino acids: CASSPRGNMNTEAFF. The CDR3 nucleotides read TGTGCCAGCAGCCCTCGAGGGAATATGAACACTGAAGCTTTCTTT.

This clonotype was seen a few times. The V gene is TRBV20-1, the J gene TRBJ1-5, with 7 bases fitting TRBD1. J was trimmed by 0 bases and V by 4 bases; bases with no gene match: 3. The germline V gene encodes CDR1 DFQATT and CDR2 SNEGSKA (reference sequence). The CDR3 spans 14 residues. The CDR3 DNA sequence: TGCAGTGCTATCGACAGGGCTAGCAATCAGCCCCAGCATTTT. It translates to CSAIDRASNQPQHF.

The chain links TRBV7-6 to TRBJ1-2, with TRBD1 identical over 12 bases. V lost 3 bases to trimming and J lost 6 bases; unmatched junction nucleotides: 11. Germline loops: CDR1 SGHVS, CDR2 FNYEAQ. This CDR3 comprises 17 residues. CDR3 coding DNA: TGTGCCAGCAGCTTGCTTGGTGGGGGGACAGGGGGCGATGGCTACACCTTC. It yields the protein CASSLLGGGTGGDGYTF.

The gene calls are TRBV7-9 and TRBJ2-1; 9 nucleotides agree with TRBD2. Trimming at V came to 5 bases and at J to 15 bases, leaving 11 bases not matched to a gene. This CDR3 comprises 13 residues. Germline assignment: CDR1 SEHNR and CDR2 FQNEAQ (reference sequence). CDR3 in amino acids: CASSLPGLAHPFF. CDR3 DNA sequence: TGTGCCAGCAGCCTCCCGGGACTAGCTCACCCGTTCTTC. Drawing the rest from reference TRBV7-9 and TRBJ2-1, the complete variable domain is DTGVSQNPRHKITKRGQNVTFRCDPISEHNRLYWYRQTLGQGPEFLTYFQNEAQLEKSRLLSDRFSAERPKGSFSTLEIQRTEQGDSAMYLCASSLPGLAHPFFGPGTRLTVL.

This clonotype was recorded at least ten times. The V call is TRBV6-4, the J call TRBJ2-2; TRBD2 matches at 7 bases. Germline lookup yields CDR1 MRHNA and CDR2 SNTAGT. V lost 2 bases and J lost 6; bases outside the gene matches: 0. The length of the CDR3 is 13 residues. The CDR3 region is CASSDGGAGELFF. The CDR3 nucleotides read TGTGCCAGCAGTGACGGGGGGGCCGGGGAGCTGTTTTTT.

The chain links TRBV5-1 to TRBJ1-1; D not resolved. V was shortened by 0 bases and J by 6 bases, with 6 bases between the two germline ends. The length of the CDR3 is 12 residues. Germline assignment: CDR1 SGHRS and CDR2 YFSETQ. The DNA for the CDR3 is TGCGCCAGCAGCTTGGACGGGGCTGAAGCTTTCTTT. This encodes CASSLDGAEAFF.